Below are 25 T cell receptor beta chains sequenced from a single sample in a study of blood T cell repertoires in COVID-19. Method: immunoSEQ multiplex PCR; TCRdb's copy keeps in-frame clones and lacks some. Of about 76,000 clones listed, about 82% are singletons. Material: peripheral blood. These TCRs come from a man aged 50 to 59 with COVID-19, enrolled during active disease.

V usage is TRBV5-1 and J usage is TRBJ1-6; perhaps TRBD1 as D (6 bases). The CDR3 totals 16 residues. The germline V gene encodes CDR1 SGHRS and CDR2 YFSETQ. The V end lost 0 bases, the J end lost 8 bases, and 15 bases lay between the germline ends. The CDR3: CASSLVPGALDSPLHF. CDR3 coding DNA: TGCGCCAGCAGCTTGGTGCCAGGGGCACTGGATTCACCCCTCCACTTT. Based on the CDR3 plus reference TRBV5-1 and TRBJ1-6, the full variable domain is KAGVTQTPRYLIKTRGQQVTLSCSPISGHRSVSWYQQTPGQGLQFLFEYFSETQRNKGNFPGRFSGRQFSNSRSEMNVSTLELGDSALYLCASSLVPGALDSPLHFGNGTRLTVT.

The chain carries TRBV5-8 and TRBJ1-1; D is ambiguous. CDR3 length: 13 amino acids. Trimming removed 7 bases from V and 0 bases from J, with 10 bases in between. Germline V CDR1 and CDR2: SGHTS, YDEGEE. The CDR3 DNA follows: TGTGCCAGCCCCTGGTCTATGAACACTGAAGCTTTCTTT. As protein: CASPWSMNTEAFF.

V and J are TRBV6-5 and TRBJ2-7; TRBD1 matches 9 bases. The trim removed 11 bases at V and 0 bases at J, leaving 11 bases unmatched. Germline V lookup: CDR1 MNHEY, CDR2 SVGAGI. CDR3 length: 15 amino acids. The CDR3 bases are TGTGCCGGAGGAATCGGGACAGGGACCTCCTACGAGCAGTACTTC. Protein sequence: CAGGIGTGTSYEQYF.

The CDR3 region is CASSLSRGYHRYF. In nucleotides, the CDR3 is TGTGCCAGCAGTTTATCCAGGGGATACCACCGGTACTTC. The V call is TRBV28, the J call TRBJ2-7; perhaps TRBD1 as D (6 bases). The germline CDR1 and CDR2 sequences are MDHEN and SYDVKM. Trimming removed 1 base from V and 12 bases from J, with 16 bases in between. The CDR3 spans 13 residues.

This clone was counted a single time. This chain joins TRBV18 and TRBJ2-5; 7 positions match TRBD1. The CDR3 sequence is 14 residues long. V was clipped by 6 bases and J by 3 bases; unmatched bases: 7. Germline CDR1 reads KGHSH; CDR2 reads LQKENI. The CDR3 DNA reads TGTGCCAGCTCCAGATACGGACAGGAAGAGACCCAGTACTTC. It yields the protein CASSRYGQEETQYF.

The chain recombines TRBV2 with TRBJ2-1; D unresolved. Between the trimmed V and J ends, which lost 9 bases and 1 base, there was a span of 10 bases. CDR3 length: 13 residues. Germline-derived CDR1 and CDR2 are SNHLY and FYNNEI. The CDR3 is CASKSGSYNEQFF. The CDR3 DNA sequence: TGTGCCAGTAAATCCGGGTCCTACAATGAGCAGTTCTTC.

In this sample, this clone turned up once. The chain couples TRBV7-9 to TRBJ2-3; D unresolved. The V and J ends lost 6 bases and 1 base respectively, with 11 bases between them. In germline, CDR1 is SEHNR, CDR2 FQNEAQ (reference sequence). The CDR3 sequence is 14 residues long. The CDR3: CASSFTLGTDTQYF. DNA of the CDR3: TGTGCCAGCAGTTTCACGCTAGGCACAGATACGCAGTATTTT.

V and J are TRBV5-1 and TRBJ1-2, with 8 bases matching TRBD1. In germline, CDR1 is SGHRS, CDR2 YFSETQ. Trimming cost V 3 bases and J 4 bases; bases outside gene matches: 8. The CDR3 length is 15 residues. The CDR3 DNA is TGCGCCAGCAGCTCAGGGACAGGCTCTCTCTATGGCTACACCTTC. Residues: CASSSGTGSLYGYTF.

For the CDR3, the DNA is TGTGCCAGCAGCCTGAGTGAGCTAGCGTTTTACGAGCAGTACTTC. Its translation: CASSLSELAFYEQYF. This chain joins TRBV5-6 and TRBJ2-7, with D perhaps matching TRBD2 (6 bases). V shed 4 bases and J shed 4 bases, with 18 bases lying between them. CDR3 length: 15 amino acids. Germline values: CDR1 SGHDT, CDR2 YYEEEE.

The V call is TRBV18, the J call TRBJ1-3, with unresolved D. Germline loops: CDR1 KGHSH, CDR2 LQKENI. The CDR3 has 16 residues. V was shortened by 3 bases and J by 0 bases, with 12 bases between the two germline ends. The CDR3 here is CASSPGTGSSGNTIYF. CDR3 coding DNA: TGTGCCAGCTCACCGGGCACGGGGAGCTCTGGAAACACCATATATTTT.

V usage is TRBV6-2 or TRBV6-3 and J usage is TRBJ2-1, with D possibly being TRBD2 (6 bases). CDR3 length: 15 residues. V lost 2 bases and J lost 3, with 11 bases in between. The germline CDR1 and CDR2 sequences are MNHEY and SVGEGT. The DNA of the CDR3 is TGTGCCAGCAGTTACCGAGGAGGGGACTACAATGAGCAGTTCTTC. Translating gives CASSYRGGDYNEQFF.

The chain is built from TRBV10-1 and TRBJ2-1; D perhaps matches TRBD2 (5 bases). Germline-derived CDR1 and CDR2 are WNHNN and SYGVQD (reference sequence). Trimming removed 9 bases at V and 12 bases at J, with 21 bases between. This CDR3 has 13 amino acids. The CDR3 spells CASEATGESGQFF. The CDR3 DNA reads TGCGCCAGTGAGGCCACTGGGGAGAGTGGGCAGTTCTTC.

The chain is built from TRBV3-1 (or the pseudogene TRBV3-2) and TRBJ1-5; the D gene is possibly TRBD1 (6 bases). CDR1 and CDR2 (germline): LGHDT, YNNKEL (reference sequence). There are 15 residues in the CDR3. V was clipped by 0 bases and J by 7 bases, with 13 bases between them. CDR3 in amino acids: CASSQDGGAGQPQHF. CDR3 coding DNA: TGTGCCAGCAGCCAAGATGGGGGGGCAGGCCAGCCCCAGCATTTT.

CDR3 DNA sequence: TGTGCCAGCAGCCTACAGGGCAGGAGCGAAAAACTGTTTTTT. Translation: CASSLQGRSEKLFF. The chain combines TRBV25-1 with TRBJ1-4; D is possibly TRBD1 (6 bases). Trimming took off 6 bases at V and 8 bases at J, with 16 bases between the two ends. The CDR3 runs to 14 residues. The germline gives CDR1 MGHDK, CDR2 SYGVNS.

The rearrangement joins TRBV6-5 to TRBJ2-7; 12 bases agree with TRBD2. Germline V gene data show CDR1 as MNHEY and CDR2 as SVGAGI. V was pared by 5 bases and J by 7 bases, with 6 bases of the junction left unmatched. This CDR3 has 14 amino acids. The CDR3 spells CASSQTSGSGEQYF. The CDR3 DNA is TGTGCCAGCAGTCAGACTAGCGGGAGTGGTGAGCAGTACTTC.

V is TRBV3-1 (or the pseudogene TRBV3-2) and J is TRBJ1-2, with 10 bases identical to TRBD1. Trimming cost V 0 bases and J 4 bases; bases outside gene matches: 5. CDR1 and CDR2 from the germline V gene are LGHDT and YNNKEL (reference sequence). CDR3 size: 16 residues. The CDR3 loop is CASSQETGQGSYGYTF. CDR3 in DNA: TGTGCCAGCAGCCAAGAAACGGGACAGGGGTCCTATGGCTACACCTTC.

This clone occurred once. CDR3 DNA sequence: TGTGCCAGCAGGCAATCGGGATTCTCGTACGAGCAGTACTTC. Amino acid sequence: CASRQSGFSYEQYF. This chain joins TRBV3-1 (or the pseudogene TRBV3-2) and TRBJ2-7; weak D call: TRBD2 (5 bases). Trimming stripped 6 bases from V and 4 bases from J, with 16 bases between. Germline V gene sequence: CDR1 LGHDT, CDR2 YNNKEL (reference sequence). This CDR3 has 14 residues.

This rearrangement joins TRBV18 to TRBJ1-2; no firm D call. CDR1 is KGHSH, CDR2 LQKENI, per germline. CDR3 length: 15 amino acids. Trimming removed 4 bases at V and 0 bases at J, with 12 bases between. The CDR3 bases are TGTGCCAGCTCACACGAGGTATCCGCTAACTATGGCTACACCTTC. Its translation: CASSHEVSANYGYTF. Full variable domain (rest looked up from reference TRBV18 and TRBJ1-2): NAGVMQNPRHLVRRRGQEARLRCSPMKGHSHVYWYRQLPEEGLKFMVYLQKENIIDESGMPKERFSAEFPKEGPSILRIQQVVRGDSAAYFCASSHEVSANYGYTFGSGTRLTVV.

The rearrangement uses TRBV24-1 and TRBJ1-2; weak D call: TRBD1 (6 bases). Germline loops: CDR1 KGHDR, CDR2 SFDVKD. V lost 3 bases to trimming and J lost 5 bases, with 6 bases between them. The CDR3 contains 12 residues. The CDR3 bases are TGTGCCACCAGTGATACAGGGTATGGCTACACCTTC. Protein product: CATSDTGYGYTF.

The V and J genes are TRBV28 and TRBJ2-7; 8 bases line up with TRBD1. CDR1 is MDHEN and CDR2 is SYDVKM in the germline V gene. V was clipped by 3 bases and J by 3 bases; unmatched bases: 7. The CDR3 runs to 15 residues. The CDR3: CASSFRTGRIYEQYF. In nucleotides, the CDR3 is TGTGCCAGCAGTTTCAGGACAGGGAGAATCTACGAGCAGTACTTC.

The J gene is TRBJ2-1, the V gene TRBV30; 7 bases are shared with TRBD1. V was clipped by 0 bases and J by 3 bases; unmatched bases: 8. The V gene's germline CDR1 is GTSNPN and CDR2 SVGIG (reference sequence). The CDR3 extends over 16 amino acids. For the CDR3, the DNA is TGTGCCTGGAGTGTACCTCGACAGGGATACTACAATGAGCAGTTCTTC. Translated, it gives CAWSVPRQGYYNEQFF.

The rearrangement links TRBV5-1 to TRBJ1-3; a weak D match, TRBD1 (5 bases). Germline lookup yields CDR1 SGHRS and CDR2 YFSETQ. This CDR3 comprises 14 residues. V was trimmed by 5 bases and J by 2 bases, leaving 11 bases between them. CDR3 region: CASSPGRAGNTIYF. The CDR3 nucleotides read TGCGCCAGCAGTCCAGGCAGGGCTGGAAACACCATATATTTT.

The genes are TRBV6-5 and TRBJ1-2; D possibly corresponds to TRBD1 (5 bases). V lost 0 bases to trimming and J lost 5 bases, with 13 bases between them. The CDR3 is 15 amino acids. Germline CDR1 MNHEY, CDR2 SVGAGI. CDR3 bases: TGTGCCAGCAGTTACTCGCTTCAGGGTGGATATGGCTACACCTTC. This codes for CASSYSLQGGYGYTF.

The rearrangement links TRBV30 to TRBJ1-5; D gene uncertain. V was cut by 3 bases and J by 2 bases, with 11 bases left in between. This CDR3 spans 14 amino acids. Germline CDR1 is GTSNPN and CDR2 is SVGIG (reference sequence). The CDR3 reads CAWSAAGGNQPQHF. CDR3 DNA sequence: TGTGCCTGGAGCGCAGCAGGCGGCAATCAGCCCCAGCATTTT.

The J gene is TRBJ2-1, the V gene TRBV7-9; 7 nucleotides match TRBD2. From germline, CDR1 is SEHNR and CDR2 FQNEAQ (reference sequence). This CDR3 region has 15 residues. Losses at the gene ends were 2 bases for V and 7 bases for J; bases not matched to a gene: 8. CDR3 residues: CASSLNTGGRNEQFF. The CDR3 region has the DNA TGTGCCAGCAGCTTAAATACGGGGGGAAGAAATGAGCAGTTCTTC. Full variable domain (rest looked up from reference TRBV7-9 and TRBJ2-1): DTGVSQNPRHKITKRGQNVTFRCDPISEHNRLYWYRQTLGQGPEFLTYFQNEAQLEKSRLLSDRFSAERPKGSFSTLEIQRTEQGDSAMYLCASSLNTGGRNEQFFGPGTRLTVL.